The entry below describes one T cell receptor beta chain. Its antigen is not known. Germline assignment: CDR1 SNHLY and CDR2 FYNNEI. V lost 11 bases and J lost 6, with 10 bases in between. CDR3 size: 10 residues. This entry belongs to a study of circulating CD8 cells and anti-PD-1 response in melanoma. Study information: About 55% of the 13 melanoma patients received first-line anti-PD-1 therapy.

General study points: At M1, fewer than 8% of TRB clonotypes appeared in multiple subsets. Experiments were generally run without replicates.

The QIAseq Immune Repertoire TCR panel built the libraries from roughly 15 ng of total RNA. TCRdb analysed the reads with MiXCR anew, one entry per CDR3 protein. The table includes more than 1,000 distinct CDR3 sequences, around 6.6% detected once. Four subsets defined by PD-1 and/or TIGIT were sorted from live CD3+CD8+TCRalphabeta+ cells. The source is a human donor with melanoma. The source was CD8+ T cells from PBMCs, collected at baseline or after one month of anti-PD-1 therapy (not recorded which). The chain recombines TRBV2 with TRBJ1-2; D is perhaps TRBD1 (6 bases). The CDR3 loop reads CAGYRDGYTF. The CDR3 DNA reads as TGTGCCGGCTACAGGGATGGCTACACCTTC.